This T cell receptor beta chain was recovered during a study of T-cell memory formation after mild COVID-19. In its sample, this clonotype was seen many times. One entry per CDR3 protein, called by TCRdb with MiXCR from the 5' RACE reads. The sample yields more than 350,000 distinct CDR3 sequences, 21% seen once. The CDR3 is made up of 14 amino acids. The V gene's germline CDR1 is SQVTM and CDR2 ANQGSEA. The V segment lost 6 bases and the J segment 3 bases; nucleotides outside the gene matches: 5. The clonotype comes from an adult woman who had mild COVID-19 (a few samples of this study predate the infection). Cell type and time point are not known. The chain links TRBV29-1 to TRBJ2-1; 10 bases line up with TRBD2. Sequencing was performed on PBMCs or a T cell subset sorted from them (not recorded which). CDR3: CSVFLAGVYNEQFF. The CDR3 DNA reads as TGCAGCGTGTTTCTAGCGGGGGTCTACAATGAGCAGTTCTTC.